Detailed here is one TCR beta chain. Either two negative PCRs, clearance, or symptom resolution qualified Cohort 3 donors as recovered. The trim removed 5 bases at V and 4 bases at J, leaving 6 bases unmatched. From germline, CDR1 is LNHDA and CDR2 SQIVND (reference sequence). CDR3 length equals 15 residues. Only in-frame clones appear in the TCRdb table, and some are missing; sequencing was by immunoSEQ multiplex PCR. The sample yields about 140,000 clones, 86% seen once. This sample stems from a study of blood T cell repertoires in COVID-19. The wider study: Sources were T cells, B-cell-depleted T cells, or PBMCs; the material itself was cDNA or gDNA.

J is TRBJ2-1 and V is TRBV19, with 9 bases identical to TRBD2. The clonotype comes from a man aged 45 to 65 who had recovered from COVID-19. Sequences were obtained from PBMCs or T cells enriched from blood (not recorded which). The CDR3 DNA reads as TGTGCCAGTAGTCCTGCGGGAGGGATTTACAATGAGCAGTTCTTC. Protein sequence: CASSPAGGIYNEQFF.